Each of the 20 T cell receptor beta chains below was sequenced from the same sample in a study of Graves' ophthalmopathy and Graves' hyperthyroidism. The TCR beta CDR3 regions underwent amplification from RNA transcripts. The first round was an RT-PCR with HTBI primers, and the second round was a multiplex PCR. MiXCR, run by TCRdb on the multiplex PCR reads, gives a single entry per CDR3 protein. Among approximately 640,000 distinct CDR3 sequences listed, more than 40% were seen once. Sequenced material: peripheral blood. Receptors originate from an adult man with Graves' ophthalmopathy.

The rearrangement joins TRBV25-1 to TRBJ1-2; D may be TRBD1 (6 bases). The length of the CDR3 is 14 residues. Germline V lookup: CDR1 MGHDK, CDR2 SYGVNS. Trimming took 8 bases from V and 4 from J, leaving 17 bases between them. CDR3 sequence: CASVELGQTYGYTF. Written as DNA, the CDR3 is TGTGCCAGCGTTGAGCTCGGACAGACCTATGGCTACACCTTC.

This chain joins TRBV2 and TRBJ2-3, with 10 positions matching TRBD1. CDR1 and CDR2 (germline): SNHLY, FYNNEI. With 7 bases clipped from V and 3 bases from J, the junction kept 13 bases outside the gene matches. The CDR3 covers 17 residues. Here the CDR3 DNA reads TGTGCCAGCACTCGTAGACCGGGACAGGGGCAAACAGATACGCAGTATTTT. Translation gives CASTRRPGQGQTDTQYF.

There are many counts of this clonotype. The CDR3 DNA follows: TGTGCCAGCAGCTTAGTCGGGGGAATGAACTACGAGCAGTACTTC. Its protein is CASSLVGGMNYEQYF. The chain has TRBV11-1 and TRBJ2-7, with a weak D call TRBD2 (6 bases). Trimming removed 1 base at V and 3 bases at J, with 13 bases between. Germline-derived CDR1 and CDR2 are SGHAT and FQDESV (reference sequence). This CDR3 contains 15 residues.

This clonotype has ten or more counts. The rearrangement links TRBV20-1 to TRBJ2-7, with D unclear. Germline V gene data show CDR1 as DFQATT and CDR2 as SNEGSKA (reference sequence). V dropped 6 bases and J dropped 5 bases, with 20 bases sitting between them. The CDR3 totals 14 residues. The CDR3 coding sequence is TGCAGTGCGGGCCAGACACCCGCCGTGAACGAGCAGTACTTC. It codes for CSAGQTPAVNEQYF.

This clonotype was seen a single time. V gene TRBV24-1 combines with J gene TRBJ1-2; D gene ambiguous. CDR3 size: 14 residues. Trimming left V 8 bases short and J 10 bases short, with 22 bases between. Germline CDR1 reads KGHDR; CDR2 reads SFDVKD. CDR3 sequence: CATMRCTALRSYTF. The CDR3 nucleotides read TGTGCCACCATGAGATGTACAGCCTTAAGGTCCTACACCTTC.

This clonotype was counted a few times. The rearrangement links TRBV10-3 to TRBJ1-5, with a possible D match to TRBD1 (6 bases). The CDR3 length is 13 residues. Trimming left V 10 bases short and J 0 bases short, with 10 bases between. CDR1 ENHRY and CDR2 SYGVKD come from the germline V gene. Written as DNA, the CDR3 is TGTGCCAGCAAACAGGGTAGCAATCAGCCCCAGCATTTT. It codes for CASKQGSNQPQHF.

This clonotype has ten or more counts. The J gene is TRBJ2-5, the V gene TRBV6-5; D is unclear. Looked up from germline, CDR1 is MNHEY and CDR2 is SVGAGI. The ends were cut back, 0 bases at V and 1 base at J, with 9 bases in the middle. The CDR3 is 15 amino acids. CDR3 in DNA: TGTGCCAGCAGTTACTCGGCACCCAGCCAAGAGACCCAGTACTTC. Encoded protein: CASSYSAPSQETQYF.

Regarding this clonotype: Without the conserved terminal phenylalanine or tryptophan, this CDR3 likely stems from a read error. This chain uses TRBV7-6 with TRBJ1-1; D is undetermined. Per germline, CDR1 SGHVS and CDR2 FNYEAQ. V dropped 9 bases and J dropped 2 bases, with 13 bases sitting between them. The CDR3 sequence is 13 residues long. The CDR3 DNA reads as TGTGCCAGTAGTATAGCAGATAACACTGAAGCTTTCCTT. Translation: CASSIADNTEAFL.

This clonotype was detected only a few times. The chain employs TRBV12-3 or TRBV12-4 and TRBJ2-6; D is ambiguous. V was cut by 5 bases and J by 3 bases, with 11 bases left in between. The CDR3 loop spans 15 amino acids. The CDR3 region has the DNA TGTGCCAGCAGTAACTGGCGGAGTGGGGCCAACGTCCTGACTTTC. This sequence encodes CASSNWRSGANVLTF.

This clonotype was recorded a few times. V usage is TRBV3-1 and J usage is TRBJ2-2; D unclear. From germline, CDR1 is LGHDT and CDR2 YNNKEL (reference sequence). The CDR3 has 14 residues. Trimming cost V 3 bases and J 0 bases, with 5 bases left between them. The CDR3 DNA reads TGTGCCAGCAGCCATGGCGCGAACACCGGGGAGCTGTTTTTT. Its protein product is CASSHGANTGELFF. The variable domain in full, with the rest retrieved from reference TRBV3-1 and TRBJ2-2, is DTAVSQTPKYLVTQMGNDKSIKCEQNLGHDTMYWYKQDSKKFLKIMFSYNNKELIINETVPNRFSPKSPDKAHLNLHINSLELGDSAVYFCASSHGANTGELFFGEGSRLTVL.

This clonotype has at least ten counts. This chain joins TRBV6-5 and TRBJ1-1; 7 bases agree with TRBD1. The CDR3 has 14 amino acids. V trimming: 5 bases; J trimming: 10 bases; junction bases outside the gene matches: 13. Germline CDR1 MNHEY, CDR2 SVGAGI. The CDR3 spells CASSPDRDQGGAFF. The CDR3 DNA is TGTGCCAGCAGTCCCGACAGGGACCAGGGTGGAGCTTTCTTT.

There are many counts of this clonotype. The V and J genes are TRBV9 and TRBJ1-4, with TRBD1 identical over 8 bases. The CDR3 loop spans 15 amino acids. J lost 4 bases, V lost 0 bases, and 2 bases had no gene match. The germline V gene has CDR1 SGDLS and CDR2 YYNGEE. This CDR3 reads CASSVAGGRNEKLFF. DNA for the CDR3: TGTGCCAGCAGCGTAGCAGGGGGCCGTAATGAAAAACTGTTTTTT.

Many counts were recorded for this clonotype. V is TRBV14 and J is TRBJ2-5, with D maybe TRBD1 (6 bases). The germline V and J ends were trimmed by 1 base and 2 bases, with 14 bases remaining between them. Germline lookup yields CDR1 SGHDN and CDR2 FVKESK. The CDR3 spans 16 residues. The CDR3 loop is CASSQGAGVLQETQYF. The CDR3 nucleotides read TGTGCCAGCAGCCAAGGCGCAGGGGTCCTACAAGAGACCCAGTACTTC.

The table lists this clonotype with many counts. At one end, the junction sequence differs from germline, possibly due to a read error. The chain is built from TRBV10-3 and TRBJ2-7, with 10 bases aligning to TRBD1. CDR3 size: 15 residues. Per germline, CDR1 ENHRY and CDR2 SYGVKD. Written as DNA, the CDR3 is TGTGCCATCAGGACAGGGGGCTCGAGGTCCTCCGAGCAGTACTTC. Amino acid sequence: CAIRTGGSRSSEQYF.

This clonotype was found a few times. This rearrangement joins TRBV6-1 to TRBJ2-7; 9 nucleotides align to TRBD1. CDR1 and CDR2 (germline): MNHNS, SASEGT. The CDR3 is made up of 17 amino acids. The ends lost 0 bases at V and 3 bases at J; junction bases unmatched: 9. Written as DNA, the CDR3 is TGTGCCAGCAGTGAAGCTAAGGGGACAGGGTCCCTCTACGAGCAGTACTTC. It yields the protein CASSEAKGTGSLYEQYF.

This clonotype was detected ten times or more. This rearrangement joins TRBV19 to TRBJ1-2; no clear D gene. The length of the CDR3 is 12 residues. Trimming shortened V by 5 bases and J by 6 bases, and 10 bases separated the two germline ends. The germline gives CDR1 LNHDA, CDR2 SQIVND (reference sequence). Here the CDR3 DNA reads TGTGCCAGTAGTCCTATAGGGAATGGCTACACCTTC. The encoded protein is CASSPIGNGYTF.

The V gene is TRBV12-5, the J gene TRBJ1-1, with a weak D call TRBD1 (5 bases). Germline CDR1 is LGHNT and CDR2 is FRNRAP. Trimming removed 0 bases from V and 3 bases from J, with 14 bases in between. This CDR3 spans 16 amino acids. CDR3 sequence (DNA): TGTGCTAGTGGTTTGGTACTTAGGCAGGGATACACTGAAGCTTTCTTT. Translating gives CASGLVLRQGYTEAFF.

Of note for this clonotype: This may be a read error, as it is one base from a much larger clone. The chain carries TRBV4-2 and TRBJ1-2; 9 bases agree with TRBD1. The length of the CDR3 is 14 residues. Trimming took 0 bases from V and 6 from J; bases not matched to a gene: 2. Germline V gene data show CDR1 as LGHNA and CDR2 as YNFKEQ. The CDR3 nucleotides read TGTGCCAGCAGCCAAGACGGACAGGGGAATGGCTACACCTTC. This codes for CASSQDGQGNGYTF.

The chain joins TRBV11-2 to TRBJ2-5, with a weak D call TRBD2 (6 bases). The CDR3 is 15 residues long. V was clipped by 1 base and J by 7 bases, with 16 bases between them. Germline CDR1 reads SGHAT; CDR2 reads FQNNGV. CDR3 sequence reads: CASSLVLRRAGTQYF. CDR3 DNA: TGTGCCAGCAGCTTAGTCCTAAGGAGGGCGGGGACCCAGTACTTC. Supplemented by reference TRBV11-2 and TRBJ2-5, the full variable domain reads EAGVAQSPRYKIIEKRQSVAFWCNPISGHATLYWYQQILGQGPKLLIQFQNNGVVDDSQLPKDRFSAERLKGVDSTLKIQPAKLEDSAVYLCASSLVLRRAGTQYFGPGTRLLVL.

This clonotype was seen repeatedly, ten times or more. This sequence joins TRBV7-8 and TRBJ2-5, with TRBD1 matching over 8 bases. The germline gives CDR1 SGHVS, CDR2 FQNEAQ. V shed 5 bases and J 5 bases; nucleotides not matched to a gene: 13. The CDR3 consists of 16 residues. This CDR3 reads CASSPGQESLRETQYF. In DNA form, the CDR3 reads TGTGCCAGCAGCCCGGGACAGGAATCGTTGAGGGAGACCCAGTACTTC. Filled out from reference TRBV7-8 and TRBJ2-5, the complete variable domain reads GAGVSQSPRYKVAKRGQDVALRCDPISGHVSLFWYQQALGQGPEFLTYFQNEAQLDKSGLPSDRFFAERPEGSVSTLKIQRTQQEDSAVYLCASSPGQESLRETQYFGPGTRLLVL.